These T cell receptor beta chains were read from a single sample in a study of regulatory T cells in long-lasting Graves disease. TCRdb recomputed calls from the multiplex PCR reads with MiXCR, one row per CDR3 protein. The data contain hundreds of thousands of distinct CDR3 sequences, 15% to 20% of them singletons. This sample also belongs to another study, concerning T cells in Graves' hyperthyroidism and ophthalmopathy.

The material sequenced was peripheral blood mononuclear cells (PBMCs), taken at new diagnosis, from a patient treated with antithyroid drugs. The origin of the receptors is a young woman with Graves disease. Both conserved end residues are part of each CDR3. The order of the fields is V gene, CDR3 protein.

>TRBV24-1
CATSDPSLNRAGLGDTQYF
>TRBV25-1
CASWSGTNYEQYF
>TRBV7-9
CASVEGTPYGYTF
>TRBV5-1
CASSKTGANQPQHF
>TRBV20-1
CSAPGGLGNNEQFF
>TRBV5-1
CASSTFEPNTGELFF
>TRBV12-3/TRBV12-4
CASSHPTTPNEQFF
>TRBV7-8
CASSLGAFKANSYNEQFF
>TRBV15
CATSREPITDTIYF
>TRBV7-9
CASSLVLAGTGELFF
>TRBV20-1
CSARLETGQPQHF
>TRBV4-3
CASSQDWIDRAITGELFF
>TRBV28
CASSLETGWQPQHF
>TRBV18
CASSPRDRGRYEQYF
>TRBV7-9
CASSLGQGVSGANVLTF